The source of this T cell receptor beta chain is a study of cytomegalovirus exposure and HLA in healthy donors. Study-wide context: A prior study identified 110 million or so unique TCR beta sequences from 180 million or so T cells.

Looked up from germline, CDR1 is SGHRS and CDR2 is YFSETQ. Trimming took off 0 bases at V and 9 bases at J, with 13 bases between the two ends. This CDR3 contains 14 residues. Study observations and caveats: The authors considered a cluster of highly shared sequence variants likely to be a sequencing artifact. Rare TCR sequences dominated, though some public TCRs recurred in many donors.

Concerning this clone itself: Its specificity is not known.

In the PCR, 60 Vbeta and 13 Jbeta primers were used. The method was immunoSEQ multiplex PCR; TCRdb's version includes in-frame clones alone and lacks a portion of them. The sample has 150,000 or so clones; 65% to 80% are singletons. This TCR derives from a man younger than 45 in good health and CMV-seronegative. The specimen was PBMCs. The genes are TRBV5-1 and TRBJ2-1, with D unresolved. In DNA, the CDR3 is TGCGCCAGCAGCTTGGCCCCAGCAGCGAGTGAGCAGTTCTTC. As protein: CASSLAPAASEQFF.